A single T cell receptor (beta chain) is shown here with its context. Its target is not known. Unrecorded immune exposure was likely among donors, who were nominally healthy when sampled. This sample is part of a study of cytomegalovirus exposure and HLA in healthy donors. The PCR was carried out with 60 Vbeta primers and 13 Jbeta primers. Libraries were prepared by immunoSEQ multiplex PCR; TCRdb keeps only in-frame clonotypes and omits some of them. The sample records about 72,000 clones, more than 80% being singletons. Notes on the study in general: Analysis performed later found more than 15,000 TCR beta sequences associated with HLA alleles at 0.05 false discovery rate.

This CDR3 has 16 amino acids. Germline CDR1 reads SGHDT; CDR2 reads YYEEEE. V shed 4 bases, J shed 4 bases, and the junction held 12 bases outside the gene matches. The V and J genes are TRBV5-6 and TRBJ2-3; 7 bases are a match to TRBD1. Sample: PBMCs. The TCR comes from a human donor in good health. CDR3 in amino acids: CASSALGQAVPDTQYF. In nucleotides, the CDR3 is TGTGCCAGCAGCGCCCTCGGACAGGCAGTCCCAGATACGCAGTATTTT.